Listed here are 22 T cell receptor beta chains from one sample, sequenced in a study of blood T cell repertoires in COVID-19. Some clones are missing from TCRdb's copy, which holds only in-frame ones; the method was immunoSEQ multiplex PCR. The sample yields more than 150,000 clones, approximately 79% seen once. Specimen: peripheral blood. The origin of the receptors is a man aged 50-60 years who had recovered from COVID-19.

The rearrangement links TRBV7-3 to TRBJ2-7; TRBD2 matches 11 bases. V was clipped by 3 bases and J by 1 base; unmatched bases: 17. The CDR3 spans 20 residues. Germline V gene lookup returns CDR1 SGHTA and CDR2 FQGTGA. This chain's CDR3 is CASSFRYVASGGNGSYEQYF. CDR3 bases: TGTGCCAGCAGCTTCCGATACGTGGCTAGCGGGGGGAACGGGTCCTACGAGCAGTACTTC. The entire variable domain, with the rest obtained from reference TRBV7-3 and TRBJ2-7, is as follows: GAGVSQTPSNKVTEKGKYVELRCDPISGHTALYWYRQSLGQGPEFLIYFQGTGAADDSGLPNDRFFAVRPEGSVSTLKIQRTERGDSAVYLCASSFRYVASGGNGSYEQYFGPGTRLTVT.

The gene calls are TRBV5-4 and TRBJ2-1, with 10 bases aligning to TRBD2. The CDR3 runs to 15 residues. Germline V lookup: CDR1 SGHNT, CDR2 YYREEE (reference sequence). V lost 4 bases to trimming and J lost 7 bases; unmatched junction nucleotides: 8. The DNA for the CDR3 is TGTGCCAGCAGCCCCGGGGAGACTAGCGGGAATGAGCAGTTCTTC. Translated: CASSPGETSGNEQFF.

The rearrangement links TRBV6-5 to TRBJ2-5, with 8 bases matching TRBD2. Germline loops: CDR1 MNHEY, CDR2 SVGAGI. The V gene end was trimmed by 5 bases and the J gene end by 5 bases; junction bases not matched to a gene: 10. This CDR3 has 15 residues. This CDR3 reads CASSTGTRGWETQYF. Written as DNA, the CDR3 is TGTGCCAGCAGTACCGGGACTAGGGGGTGGGAGACCCAGTACTTC.

The chain combines TRBV12-3 or TRBV12-4 with TRBJ1-2; no firm D call. The CDR3 spans 13 residues. V was pared by 5 bases and J by 6 bases, with 13 bases between. CDR3 sequence reads: CASSPQYWHGYTF. The CDR3 DNA is TGTGCCAGCAGTCCCCAATATTGGCATGGCTACACCTTC.

This chain links TRBV24-1 with TRBJ1-2, with 9 bases that match TRBD1. Per germline, CDR1 KGHDR and CDR2 SFDVKD. This CDR3 comprises 16 residues. After removal of 0 bases from V and 2 bases from J, the junction contained 3 bases not matched to a gene. CDR3 in DNA: TGTGCCACCAGTGATTTGCACAGGGGGCTGAACTATGGCTACACCTTC. Protein sequence: CATSDLHRGLNYGYTF.

The rearrangement joins TRBV4-1 to TRBJ2-1; 14 bases align to TRBD2. The V gene end was trimmed by 3 bases and the J gene end by 7 bases; junction bases not matched to a gene: 11. The CDR3 has 18 residues. The germline V gene encodes CDR1 MGHRA and CDR2 YSYEKL. DNA for the CDR3: TGCGCCAGCAGCCATAGACTAGCGGGAGGGCCTGTTCAGAATGAGCAGTTCTTC. Translated, it gives CASSHRLAGGPVQNEQFF.

V and J are TRBV28 and TRBJ2-7; TRBD2 matches at 13 bases. The germline V gene encodes CDR1 MDHEN and CDR2 SYDVKM. This CDR3 is built from 15 residues. Trimming took 7 bases from V and 3 from J; bases not matched to a gene: 6. CDR3 nucleotide sequence: TGTGCCAGCACTGAGGGACTAGCGGGACACTACGAGCAGTACTTC. Translated, it gives CASTEGLAGHYEQYF.

The chain links TRBV5-1 to TRBJ2-1; D might be TRBD1 (6 bases). Germline lookup yields CDR1 SGHRS and CDR2 YFSETQ. This CDR3 is built from 14 residues. Trimming shortened V by 7 bases and J by 4 bases, and 15 bases separated the two germline ends. The CDR3 here is CASHVTGLYNEQFF. DNA for the CDR3: TGCGCCAGCCACGTTACAGGGCTTTACAATGAGCAGTTCTTC.

This clone was detected a few times. The chain combines TRBV7-9 with TRBJ1-5; 8 bases agree with TRBD1. This CDR3 has 18 amino acids. Per germline, CDR1 SEHNR and CDR2 FQNEAQ (reference sequence). V shed 1 base, J shed 2 bases, and the junction held 10 bases outside the gene matches. The CDR3 protein is CASSLGAGGSLGNQPQHF. The CDR3 region has the DNA TGTGCCAGCAGCTTAGGGGCAGGGGGCAGTTTGGGCAATCAGCCCCAGCATTTT.

The chain uses TRBV6-2 or TRBV6-3 and TRBJ2-5; the match to TRBD2 covers 9 bases. V lost 3 bases to trimming and J lost 5 bases; unmatched junction nucleotides: 10. Germline assignment: CDR1 MNHEY and CDR2 SVGEGT. This CDR3 is 16 amino acids long. The CDR3 is CASSYGLAGVIETQYF. The CDR3 nucleotides read TGTGCCAGCAGTTATGGCTTAGCGGGAGTTATCGAGACCCAGTACTTC.

V usage is TRBV6-2 or TRBV6-3 and J usage is TRBJ1-1; unclear D gene. CDR1 is MNHEY, CDR2 SVGEGT, per germline. This CDR3 has 15 residues. The V gene lost 6 bases and the J gene lost 1 base, with 15 bases spanning the gap. The CDR3 bases are TGTGCCAGCAGCTCTGCGAGGGAAGGGAACACTGAAGCTTTCTTT. Its protein product is CASSSAREGNTEAFF.

The chain recombines TRBV7-2 with TRBJ2-5, with 8 bases fitting TRBD1. Germline V gene lookup returns CDR1 SGHTA and CDR2 FQGNSA. J lost 5 bases, V lost 7 bases, and 12 bases had no gene match. The CDR3 is 15 amino acids. The CDR3 sequence: CASTSIAGGAETQYF. CDR3 bases: TGTGCCAGCACTTCTATCGCAGGGGGCGCGGAGACCCAGTACTTC. Filled out from reference TRBV7-2 and TRBJ2-5, the complete variable domain reads GAGVSQSPSNKVTEKGKDVELRCDPISGHTALYWYRQSLGQGLEFLIYFQGNSAPDKSGLPSDRFSAERTGGSVSTLTIQRTQQEDSAVYLCASTSIAGGAETQYFGPGTRLLVL.

The chain links TRBV5-1 to TRBJ1-1; 8 nucleotides line up with TRBD1. CDR1 and CDR2 from the germline V gene are SGHRS and YFSETQ. The CDR3 contains 18 residues. The junction had 17 bases not matched to a gene; V was cut back by 1 base and J by 6 bases. The CDR3 loop reads CASSLSLLGTGERAEAFF. The CDR3 bases are TGCGCCAGCAGCTTGTCGCTTTTGGGGACAGGTGAACGCGCTGAAGCTTTCTTT.

V usage is TRBV4-3 and J usage is TRBJ2-2; the match to TRBD2 covers 10 bases. Germline V gene lookup returns CDR1 LGHNA and CDR2 YSLEER. The CDR3 covers 19 residues. Trimming took 5 bases from V and 4 from J; bases not matched to a gene: 16. As DNA, the CDR3 is TGCGCCAGCAGCGGTAGTTCGGCTAGCGGGAGAGGGGGCACCGGGGAGCTGTTTTTT. It is translated as CASSGSSASGRGGTGELFF.

V usage is TRBV5-1 and J usage is TRBJ1-3, with a possible D match to TRBD1 (6 bases). V lost 5 bases and J lost 0, with 15 bases in between. Germline V gene data show CDR1 as SGHRS and CDR2 as YFSETQ. This CDR3 has 16 amino acids. Here the CDR3 DNA reads TGCGCCAGCAGTTTGACAGGATCACTCTCTGGAAACACCATATATTTT. Amino acid sequence: CASSLTGSLSGNTIYF.

V and J are TRBV24-1 and TRBJ1-1, with TRBD1 matching over 7 bases. The V gene end was trimmed by 11 bases and the J gene end by 8 bases; junction bases not matched to a gene: 10. This CDR3 comprises 12 residues. Germline loops: CDR1 KGHDR, CDR2 SFDVKD. The CDR3 DNA reads as TGTGCCAATTACAGGGGATTGCACGAAGCTTTCTTT. Amino acids: CANYRGLHEAFF.

The V gene is TRBV2, the J gene TRBJ2-2; a possible D gene is TRBD1 (6 bases). CDR1 and CDR2 (germline): SNHLY, FYNNEI. V was cut by 5 bases and J by 2 bases, with 12 bases left in between. The CDR3 has 15 amino acids. CDR3 residues: CASSLGHLNTGELFF. In nucleotides, the CDR3 is TGTGCCAGCAGTTTGGGACACTTAAACACCGGGGAGCTGTTTTTT.

V and J are TRBV21-1 and TRBJ2-7; the table's TRBD1 call for D was not verified on the DNA. TRBV21-1 is noted as a pseudogene. The CDR3 length is 15 residues. CDR3 loop: CASSTKSRPSCEQYF. As DNA, the CDR3 is TGTGCCAGCAGCACAAAATCCAGGCCATCGTGCGAGCAGTACTTC.

The rearrangement uses TRBV28 and TRBJ2-7; TRBD1 matches at 8 bases. The CDR3 length is 16 residues. Trimming cost V 5 bases and J 7 bases; bases outside gene matches: 16. Germline CDR1 is MDHEN and CDR2 is SYDVKM. CDR3 DNA: TGTGCCAGCAGTCGGACAGGGCCCAAGATCTCTCGGGAGCAGTACTTC. Its protein is CASSRTGPKISREQYF. Combining the CDR3 with reference TRBV28 and TRBJ2-7 gives the whole variable domain DVKVTQSSRYLVKRTGEKVFLECVQDMDHENMFWYRQDPGLGLRLIYFSYDVKMKEKGDIPEGYSVSREKKERFSLILESASTNQTSMYLCASSRTGPKISREQYFGPGTRLTVT.

This chain joins TRBV19 and TRBJ1-5; D is undetermined. The CDR3 is made up of 13 amino acids. The V end was cut by 3 bases, the J end by 6 bases, with 9 bases between. Germline lookup yields CDR1 LNHDA and CDR2 SQIVND (reference sequence). For the CDR3, the DNA is TGTGCCAGTAGTATTGGACTGATTCAGCCCCAGCATTTT. This codes for CASSIGLIQPQHF.

The chain uses TRBV5-1 and TRBJ2-2; no firm D call. The length of the CDR3 is 14 residues. Per the germline V gene, CDR1 is SGHRS and CDR2 is YFSETQ. V lost 5 bases, J lost 1 base, and 9 bases lay in between. CDR3 loop: CASRYRENTGELFF. CDR3 in DNA: TGCGCCAGCAGATATCGCGAGAACACCGGGGAGCTGTTTTTT.

The chain recombines TRBV6-5 with TRBJ2-1; the match to TRBD2 covers 11 bases. V gave up 5 bases and J gave up 9 bases; unmatched junction bases: 3. The CDR3 runs to 13 residues. Germline CDR1 MNHEY, CDR2 SVGAGI. CDR3 sequence: CASSTSGSGEQFF. For the CDR3, the DNA is TGTGCCAGCAGTACTAGCGGGAGCGGTGAGCAGTTCTTC.